This T cell receptor beta chain was identified during a study of blood T cell repertoires in COVID-19 (dated by TCRdb to 2018 to 2021). At the level of the whole study: Samples from collaborators originated in the United States, Italy and Spain and spanned both the acute and convalescent phases of COVID-19. The material from the prospective study consisted of cDNA or gDNA derived from T cells, B-cell-depleted T cells, or PBMCs. Deeply sampled blood TCRbeta repertoires from subjects exposed to, actively infected with, or recovered from COVID-19 were included in the dataset. A freely available public database, intended as a resource for researchers studying the immune response to SARS-CoV-2, is where the repertoires were released. The samples were drawn from two sources: the first 160 participants of the ongoing ImmuneRACE study, and 950 to 1,500 subjects contributed by 6 global collaborators. Nearly every sample came with metadata listing a de-identified subject ID, COVID-19 status, age in years and sex. Where available, HLA class I and class II types were obtained from metadata supplied by the sample provider rather than from assay-based typing. What the authors observed across the whole study: The amount of clinical and demographic metadata varied by source and participant and was provided uncurated.

On this clone itself: No antigen is known for it. There are no base qualities to consult, and no much larger clone falls within one base.

Each collaborating institution followed its own protocols to collect whole blood in K2EDTA tubes. For TCRbeta analysis, collaborator samples were shipped as frozen whole blood, as isolated PBMCs, or as DNA extracted from either sample type. The germline V gene gives CDR1 as SGHDT and CDR2 as YYEEEE. The cysteine opens and the phenylalanine closes a CDR3 of 12 amino acids. CDR3 DNA only is kept here, 36 bases in frame from base 1. The V and J ends are trimmed by 8 bases and 0 bases, leaving 8 bases between them. The immunoSEQ Assay, a bias-controlled multiplex PCR, was used to amplify TCRbeta CDR3 regions from genomic DNA. In the authors' own workflow: Within the assay, amplification of reference gene primers was used to estimate how many nucleated cells each sample contained. Sequence reads were collapsed and filtered to measure the absolute abundance of every unique TCRbeta CDR3 rearrangement. For each sample, productive Simpson clonality was calculated by taking the square root of Simpson's diversity index across productive rearrangements. The immuneACCESS repertoire file appears here via TCRdb, limited to in-frame rearrangements. These files lack a portion of the clones; in checked studies, under half of the deficit traces to unresolved V genes, and the cause of the others is not known. The V and J calls and clone size were taken over from that table, and D and trimming were inferred from the DNA. The sample table shows approximately 280,000 clones, and around 89% are seen once. Of the sample, about 4.2% is held by the ten largest clones.

Source material: peripheral blood. This receptor was obtained from a man aged 40-49 years with acute or convalescent COVID-19. The chain employs TRBV5-6 and TRBJ1-1; the D gene is possibly TRBD1, with 6 bases matching. Here the CDR3 is given as CASTGLNTEAFF. The DNA is TGTGCCAGTACAGGGTTGAACACTGAAGCTTTCTTT.